What follows is one T cell receptor beta chain and its context. This CDR3 contains 15 residues. V trimming: 0 bases; J trimming: 1 base; junction bases outside the gene matches: 0. From germline, CDR1 is SGHRS and CDR2 YFSETQ. This entry is derived from a study of T cell changes during pregnancy in multiple sclerosis. The method was immunoSEQ multiplex PCR; TCRdb's version includes in-frame clones alone and lacks a portion of them. The sample contains about 36,000 clones, roughly 93% of which appear only once. The source is a female donor with multiple sclerosis, enrolled in a pregnancy study. This chain links TRBV5-1 with TRBJ2-2; 7 positions agree with TRBD1. The sample here was CD4+ T cells from peripheral blood mononuclear cells, taken in the first trimester of pregnancy. CDR3 DNA: TGCGCCAGCAGCTTGGCAGGGGGGAACACCGGGGAGCTGTTTTTT. This encodes CASSLAGGNTGELFF.